These T cell receptor beta chains were read from a single sample in a study of shared clonotypes between healthy human individuals. The repertoire was sequenced with immunoSEQ multiplex PCR; TCRdb's copy has only in-frame clones and lacks some. The sample lists about 960,000 clones, 60% to 85% occurring once. Input material: memory CD4+ T cells sorted from blood. Source of these receptors: a young man in good health. CDR3s include the opening cysteine and the closing phenylalanine or tryptophan. A D gene is named only where the DNA matches it firmly. Expanded clones get a size class; other rows say once, few or many, or leave the size out.

clone_size	v_call	j_call	d_call	cdr3_nt	cdr3_aa
few	TRBV29-1	TRBJ2-5	TRBD2	TGCAGCGTTGAAACGACTAGCGGCCTATCAACCCAGTACTTC	CSVETTSGLSTQYF
-	TRBV6-1	TRBJ1-6	-	TGTGCCAGCAGTGTGGTGGGTTCCAAATGGAACTTT	CASSVVGSKWNF
-	TRBV14	TRBJ2-7	TRBD2	TGTGCCAGCAGCCCTAGCGGGACGCTCTCCTACGAGCAGTACTTC	CASSPSGTLSYEQYF
few	TRBV30	TRBJ2-5	TRBD2	TGTGCCTGGAGTCCGCGGGGGGGCCGGGAGACCCAGTACTTC	CAWSPRGGRETQYF
-	TRBV29-1	TRBJ1-3	-	TGCAGCGTCCGACCCGCCGACGTGCCTGGAAACACCATATATTTT	CSVRPADVPGNTIYF
-	TRBV18	TRBJ2-7	-	TGTGCCAGCTCACAGGGCCGGAGCTCCTACGAGCAGTACTTC	CASSQGRSSYEQYF
once	TRBV2	TRBJ2-1	TRBD2	TGTGCCAGCAGGGTACTCGGCGGGGGTCTACTGGACAATGAGCAGTTCTTC	CASRVLGGGLLDNEQFF
-	TRBV7-8	TRBJ1-1	-	TGTGCCAGCAGCAAGGAGGGCCGGGGGACTGAAGCTTTCTTT	CASSKEGRGTEAFF
-	TRBV6-1	TRBJ1-5	-	TGTGCCAGCAGTGAAGCCGCTGGGGGGTACAATCAGCCCCAGCATTTT	CASSEAAGGYNQPQHF
once	TRBV30	TRBJ1-6	TRBD1	TGTGCCTGGAGGGGCTTACAGGGGGCATCCTATAATTCACCCCTCCACTTT	CAWRGLQGASYNSPLHF
-	TRBV18	TRBJ1-3	TRBD1	TGTGCCAGCTCACCCCGCGACCGGGACAGCTCCACCATATATTTT	CASSPRDRDSSTIYF
-	TRBV6-5	TRBJ1-2	-	TGTGCCAGCACAGAAAGGGGACTGGCTGGCTACACCTTC	CASTERGLAGYTF
-	TRBV4-1	TRBJ2-7	-	TGCGCCAGCAGCCTATCCACCGAGTACGAGCAGTACTTC	CASSLSTEYEQYF
-	TRBV2	TRBJ1-2	TRBD1	TGTGCCAGCAGTGAGGGACAGATTAGGGATGGCTACACCTTC	CASSEGQIRDGYTF
once	TRBV7-9	TRBJ2-1	TRBD2	TGTGCCAGCAGCTTAGGGGTAGCGGGAAAGTTCTTC	CASSLGVAGKFF
-	TRBV19	TRBJ1-5	TRBD1	TGTGCCAGTAGTATATTCCAGGGGGCTAGCAATCAGCCCCAGCATTTT	CASSIFQGASNQPQHF
-	TRBV19	TRBJ1-2	TRBD1	TGTGCCAGTAGACAGACAGGGGGACGACCTTCTCACTATGGCTACACCTTC	CASRQTGGRPSHYGYTF
-	TRBV5-1	TRBJ2-3	-	TGCGCCAGCAGCTTGGAGGGGAGAAGCACAGATACGCAGTATTTT	CASSLEGRSTDTQYF
-	TRBV5-4	TRBJ2-1	TRBD2	TGTGCCAGCAGCTTGAGTAACTTAGCGGGAGGATACAATGAGCAGTTCTTC	CASSLSNLAGGYNEQFF
once	TRBV11-2	TRBJ2-7	TRBD1	TGTGCCAGCAGCCGGGACAGGATGTCCTACGAGCAGTACTTC	CASSRDRMSYEQYF
-	TRBV4-1	TRBJ1-1	-	TGCGCCAGCAGCCAATACGGGTTGATGAACACTGAAGCTTTCTTT	CASSQYGLMNTEAFF
few	TRBV5-1	TRBJ1-2	TRBD1	TGCGCCAGCAGCTTGGAAGGGGGCTACGGCTATGGCTACACCTTC	CASSLEGGYGYGYTF
-	TRBV7-9	TRBJ2-3	TRBD1	TGTGCCAGCAGCTTAGGGGACAGGGGGCGCCCAGATACGCAGTATTTT	CASSLGDRGRPDTQYF
few	TRBV18	TRBJ2-5	-	TGTGCCAGCTCACTCCAGCCAGCTACCCAAGAGACCCAGTACTTC	CASSLQPATQETQYF
-	TRBV19	TRBJ1-5	-	TGTGCCAGTACCCTAGAGGGAGGGTTTAGCAATCAGCCCCAGCATTTT	CASTLEGGFSNQPQHF
-	TRBV7-3	TRBJ2-5	TRBD1	TGTGCCAGCAGCTTAACGGGAGGACAGGGAGAGACCCAGTACTTC	CASSLTGGQGETQYF
-	TRBV9	TRBJ2-1	TRBD2	TGTGCCAGCAGCATAACAGCGGGAGGGTACAATGAGCAGTTCTTC	CASSITAGGYNEQFF
-	TRBV9	TRBJ2-7	-	TGTGCCAGCAGTTCGGACGGGACCTCGAGGTACGAGCAGTACTTC	CASSSDGTSRYEQYF
once	TRBV28	TRBJ2-7	-	TGTGCCAGCAGTTGGACTCCTTCCTACGAGCAGTACTTC	CASSWTPSYEQYF
-	TRBV7-6	TRBJ2-1	-	TGTGCCAGCAGCTCAATTAGCGGCCCCAATGAGCAGTTCTTC	CASSSISGPNEQFF
once	TRBV11-3	TRBJ1-5	-	TGTGCCAGCAGCTTACGCAAAGATAGCAATCAGCCCCAGCATTTT	CASSLRKDSNQPQHF
-	TRBV2	TRBJ2-3	-	TGTGCCAGCAGTGAATCGGGGGGCCGCACAGATACGCAGTATTTT	CASSESGGRTDTQYF
-	TRBV2	TRBJ1-2	TRBD1	TGTGCCAGCAGATCGGACAGGGGAAATGGCTACACCTTC	CASRSDRGNGYTF
once	TRBV5-8	TRBJ1-1	-	TGTGCCAGCAGCCTCAGACGTGAAGCTTTCTTT	CASSLRREAFF
few	TRBV6-6	TRBJ1-6	-	TGTGCCAGCAGTTACTCCAACCTTAATTCACCCCTCCACTTT	CASSYSNLNSPLHF
-	TRBV2	TRBJ1-5	-	TGTGCCAGCAGTCTGTCCCCAAGGGAGCCCCAGCATTTT	CASSLSPREPQHF
-	TRBV7-2	TRBJ2-3	-	TGTGCCAGCAGGTCTGAGGGGGGTACAGATACGCAGTATTTT	CASRSEGGTDTQYF
-	TRBV19	TRBJ1-1	-	TGTGCCAGTAGTCCGGTTCACGGGGCGGAAGCTTTCTTT	CASSPVHGAEAFF
few	TRBV9	TRBJ2-3	TRBD2	TGTGCCAGCAGCCCCCGAAACGGGAGGCCTCCAGATACGCAGTATTTT	CASSPRNGRPPDTQYF
-	TRBV7-9	TRBJ1-1	-	TGTGCCAGCAGGCCCATGAACACTGAAGCTTTCTTT	CASRPMNTEAFF
-	TRBV11-2	TRBJ2-7	-	TGTGCCAGCACAACAGCACACAGCTCCTACGAGCAGTACTTC	CASTTAHSSYEQYF
-	TRBV5-1	TRBJ2-5	-	TGCGCCAGCAGCTTGGGTGGACAAGAGACCCAGTACTTC	CASSLGGQETQYF
-	TRBV6-4	TRBJ2-7	-	TGTGCCAGCAGTGAAACCAGGGGCGGTGAGCAGTACTTC	CASSETRGGEQYF
-	TRBV10-1	TRBJ2-7	-	TGCGCCAGCAGTGAGTCGGCGGGCCCTACCTACGAGCAGTACTTC	CASSESAGPTYEQYF
-	TRBV18	TRBJ1-2	TRBD1	TGTGCCAGCTCACCAGACAGGGACCAGGGCTACACCTTC	CASSPDRDQGYTF